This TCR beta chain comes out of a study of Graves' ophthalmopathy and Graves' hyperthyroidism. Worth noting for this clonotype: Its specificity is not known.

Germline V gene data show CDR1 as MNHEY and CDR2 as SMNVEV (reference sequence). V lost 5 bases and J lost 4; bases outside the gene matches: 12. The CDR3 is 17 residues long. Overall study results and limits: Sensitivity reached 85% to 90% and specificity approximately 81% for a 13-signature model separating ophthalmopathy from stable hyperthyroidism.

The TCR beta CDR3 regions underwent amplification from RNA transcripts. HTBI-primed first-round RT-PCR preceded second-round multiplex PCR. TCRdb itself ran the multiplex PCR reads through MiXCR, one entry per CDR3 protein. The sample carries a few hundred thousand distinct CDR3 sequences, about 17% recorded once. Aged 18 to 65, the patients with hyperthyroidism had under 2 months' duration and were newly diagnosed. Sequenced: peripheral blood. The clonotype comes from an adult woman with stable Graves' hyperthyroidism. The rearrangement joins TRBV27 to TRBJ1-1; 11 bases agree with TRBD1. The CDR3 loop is CASSTWTGGEGSTEAFF. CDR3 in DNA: TGTGCCAGCAGTACCTGGACAGGGGGCGAGGGATCCACTGAAGCTTTCTTT.